Detailed here is one TCR beta chain. Its antigen remains unknown. This sample was taken from a study of shared clonotypes between healthy human individuals. Only in-frame clones appear in the TCRdb table, and some are missing; sequencing was by immunoSEQ multiplex PCR. The sample holds 2 million to 2.5 million clones, more than 80% seen once. General study findings and limits: A reduction in generation probabilities was seen for non-shared clonotypes relative to those shared by all four donors. In general, naive subsets displayed greater estimated richness than memory subsets did.

The germline V gene has CDR1 SGHKS and CDR2 YYEKEE (reference sequence). Deletions cut 0 bases from V and 3 bases from J, with 13 bases between. The CDR3 sequence is 15 residues long. Donors, without exception, were Caucasian adults residing in Nashville, Tennessee. This TCR came from a man younger than 30 in good health. Some clones in this sample may be carry-over from other donors' samples. Sample: naive CD4+ T cells from PBMCs. The sample's subset: CD45RA+ positively selected. The rearrangement links TRBV5-5 to TRBJ2-7; D possibly corresponds to TRBD1 (6 bases). This CDR3 is CASSLVSGEIYEQYF. As DNA, the CDR3 is TGTGCCAGCAGCTTGGTATCAGGGGAGATCTACGAGCAGTACTTC.